Given below is one TCR beta chain in context. This record belongs to a study of blood T cells in healthy people across ages. A J-beta primer mix and a sample-barcoded 5' primer were used in a second PCR of about 7 to 12 cycles. TCRdb processed the 5' RACE reads anew with MiXCR; each CDR3 protein has one entry. The table includes hundreds of thousands of distinct CDR3 sequences, about 50% detected once. The CDR3 has 16 residues. Germline V CDR1 and CDR2: ENHRY, SYGVKD. With 6 bases clipped from V and 3 bases from J, the junction kept 13 bases outside the gene matches. The rearrangement links TRBV10-3 to TRBJ2-5, with 7 bases matching TRBD2. This clonotype was obtained from a woman at least 80 years old in good health. Material for sequencing was blood. CDR3 loop: CAIRARASGDKETQYF. The CDR3 DNA follows: TGTGCCATCAGAGCAAGGGCTAGCGGAGATAAAGAGACCCAGTACTTC.